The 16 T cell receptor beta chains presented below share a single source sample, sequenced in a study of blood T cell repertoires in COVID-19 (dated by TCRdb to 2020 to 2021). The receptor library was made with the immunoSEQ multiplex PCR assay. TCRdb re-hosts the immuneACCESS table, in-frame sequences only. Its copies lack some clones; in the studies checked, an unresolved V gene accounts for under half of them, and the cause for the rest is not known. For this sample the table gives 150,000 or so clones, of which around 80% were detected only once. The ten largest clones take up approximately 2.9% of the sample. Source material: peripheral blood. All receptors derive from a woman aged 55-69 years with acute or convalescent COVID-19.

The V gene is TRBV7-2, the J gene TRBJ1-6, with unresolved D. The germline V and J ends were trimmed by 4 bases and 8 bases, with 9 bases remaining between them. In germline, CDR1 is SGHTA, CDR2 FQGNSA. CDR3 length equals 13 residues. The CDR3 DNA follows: TGTGCCAGCAGCTCTCAGAAGTATTCACCCCTCCACTTT. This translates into CASSSQKYSPLHF.

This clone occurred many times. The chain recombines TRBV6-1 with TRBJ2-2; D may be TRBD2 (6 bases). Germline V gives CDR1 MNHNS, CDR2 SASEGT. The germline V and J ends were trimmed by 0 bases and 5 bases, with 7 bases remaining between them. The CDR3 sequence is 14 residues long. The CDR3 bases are TGTGCCAGCAGTGAAGCGGCGGGAACCGGGGAGCTGTTTTTT. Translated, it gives CASSEAAGTGELFF.

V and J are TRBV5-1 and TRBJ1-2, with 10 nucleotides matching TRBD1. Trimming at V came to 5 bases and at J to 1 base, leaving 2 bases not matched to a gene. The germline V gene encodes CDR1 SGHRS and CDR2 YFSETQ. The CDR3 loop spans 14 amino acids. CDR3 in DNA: TGCGCCAGCAGACGGGACAGGGGTAACTATGGCTACACCTTC. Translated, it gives CASRRDRGNYGYTF.

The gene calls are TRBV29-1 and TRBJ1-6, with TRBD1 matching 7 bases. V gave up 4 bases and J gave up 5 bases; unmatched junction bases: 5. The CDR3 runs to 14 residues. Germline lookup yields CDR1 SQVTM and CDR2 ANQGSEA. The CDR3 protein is CSVGDSSNNSPLHF. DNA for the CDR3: TGCAGCGTTGGGGACAGTTCCAATAATTCACCCCTCCACTTT.

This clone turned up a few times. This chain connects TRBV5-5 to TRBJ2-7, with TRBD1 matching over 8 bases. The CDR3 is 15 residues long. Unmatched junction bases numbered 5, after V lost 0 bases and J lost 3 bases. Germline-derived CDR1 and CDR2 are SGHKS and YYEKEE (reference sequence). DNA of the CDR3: TGTGCCAGCAGCTTGGTTTCAGGGGGCGGCTACGAGCAGTACTTC. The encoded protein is CASSLVSGGGYEQYF.

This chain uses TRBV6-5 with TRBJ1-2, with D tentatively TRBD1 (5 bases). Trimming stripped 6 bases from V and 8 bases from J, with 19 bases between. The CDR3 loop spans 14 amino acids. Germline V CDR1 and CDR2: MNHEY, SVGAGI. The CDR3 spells CASRSLDSSQGYTF. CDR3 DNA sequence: TGTGCCAGCAGATCACTTGACAGTTCTCAGGGCTACACCTTC.

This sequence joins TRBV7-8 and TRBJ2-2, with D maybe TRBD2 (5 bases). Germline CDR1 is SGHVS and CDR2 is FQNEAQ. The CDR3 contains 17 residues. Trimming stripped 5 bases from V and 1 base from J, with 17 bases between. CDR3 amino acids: CASSPRIPGGNTGELFF. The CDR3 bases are TGTGCCAGCAGCCCCAGAATACCCGGAGGGAACACCGGGGAGCTGTTTTTT.

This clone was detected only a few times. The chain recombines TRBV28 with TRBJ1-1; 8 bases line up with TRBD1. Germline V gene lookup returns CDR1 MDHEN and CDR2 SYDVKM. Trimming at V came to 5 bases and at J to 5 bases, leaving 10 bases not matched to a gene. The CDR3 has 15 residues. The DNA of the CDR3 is TGTGCCAGCAGTATCGGACAGGGCTATAGGACTGAAGCTTTCTTT. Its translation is CASSIGQGYRTEAFF.

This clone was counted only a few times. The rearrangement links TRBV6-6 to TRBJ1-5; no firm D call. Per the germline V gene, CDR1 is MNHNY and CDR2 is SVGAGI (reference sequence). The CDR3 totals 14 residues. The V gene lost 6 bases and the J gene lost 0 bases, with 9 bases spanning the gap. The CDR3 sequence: CASSLVNSNQPQHF. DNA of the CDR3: TGTGCCAGCAGCCTTGTAAATAGCAATCAGCCCCAGCATTTT.

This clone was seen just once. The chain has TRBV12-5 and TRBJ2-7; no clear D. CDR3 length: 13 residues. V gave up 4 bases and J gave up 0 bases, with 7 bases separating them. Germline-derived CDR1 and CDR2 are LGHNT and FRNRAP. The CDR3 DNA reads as TGTGCTAGTGGTTCCACAAGCTCCTACGAGCAGTACTTC. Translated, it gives CASGSTSSYEQYF.

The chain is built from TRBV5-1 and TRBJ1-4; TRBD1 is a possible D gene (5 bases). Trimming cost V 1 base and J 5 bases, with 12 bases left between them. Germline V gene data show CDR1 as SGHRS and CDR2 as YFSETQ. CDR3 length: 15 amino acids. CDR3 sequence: CASSLRGMENEKLFF. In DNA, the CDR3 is TGCGCCAGCAGCTTGCGGGGGATGGAGAATGAAAAACTGTTTTTT.

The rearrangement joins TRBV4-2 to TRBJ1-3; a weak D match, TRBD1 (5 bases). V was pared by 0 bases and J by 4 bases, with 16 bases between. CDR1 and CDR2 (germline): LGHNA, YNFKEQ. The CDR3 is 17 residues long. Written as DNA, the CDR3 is TGTGCCAGCAGCCAAGATGGGCGGCAGGGCGCCGGAAACACCATATATTTT. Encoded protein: CASSQDGRQGAGNTIYF.

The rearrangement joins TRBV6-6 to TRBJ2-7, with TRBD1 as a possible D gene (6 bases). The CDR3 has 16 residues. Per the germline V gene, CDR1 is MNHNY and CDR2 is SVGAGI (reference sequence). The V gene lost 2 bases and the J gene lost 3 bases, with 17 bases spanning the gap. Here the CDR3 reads CASSYGEQGRGYEQYF. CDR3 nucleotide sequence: TGTGCCAGCAGTTACGGGGAACAGGGAAGGGGCTACGAGCAGTACTTC.

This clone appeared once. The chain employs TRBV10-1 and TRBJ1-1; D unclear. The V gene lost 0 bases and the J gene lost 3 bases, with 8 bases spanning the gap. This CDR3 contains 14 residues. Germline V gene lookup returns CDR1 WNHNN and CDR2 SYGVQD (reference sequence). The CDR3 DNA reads TGCGCCAGCAGTGAGTCTCGGAGTGACACTGAAGCTTTCTTT. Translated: CASSESRSDTEAFF.

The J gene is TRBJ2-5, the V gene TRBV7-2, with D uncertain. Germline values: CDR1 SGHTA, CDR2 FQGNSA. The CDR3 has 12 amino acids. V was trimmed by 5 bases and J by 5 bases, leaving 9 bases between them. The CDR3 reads CASSQKLETQYF. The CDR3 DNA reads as TGTGCCAGCAGCCAGAAGTTGGAGACCCAGTACTTC.

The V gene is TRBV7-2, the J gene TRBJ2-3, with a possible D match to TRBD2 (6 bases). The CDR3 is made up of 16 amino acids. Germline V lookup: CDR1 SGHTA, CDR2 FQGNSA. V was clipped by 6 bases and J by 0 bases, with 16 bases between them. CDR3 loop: CASRPGASASTDTQYF. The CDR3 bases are TGTGCCAGCAGACCCGGGGCTAGCGCTAGCACAGATACGCAGTATTTT. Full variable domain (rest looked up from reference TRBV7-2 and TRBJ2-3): GAGVSQSPSNKVTEKGKDVELRCDPISGHTALYWYRQSLGQGLEFLIYFQGNSAPDKSGLPSDRFSAERTGGSVSTLTIQRTQQEDSAVYLCASRPGASASTDTQYFGPGTRLTVL.